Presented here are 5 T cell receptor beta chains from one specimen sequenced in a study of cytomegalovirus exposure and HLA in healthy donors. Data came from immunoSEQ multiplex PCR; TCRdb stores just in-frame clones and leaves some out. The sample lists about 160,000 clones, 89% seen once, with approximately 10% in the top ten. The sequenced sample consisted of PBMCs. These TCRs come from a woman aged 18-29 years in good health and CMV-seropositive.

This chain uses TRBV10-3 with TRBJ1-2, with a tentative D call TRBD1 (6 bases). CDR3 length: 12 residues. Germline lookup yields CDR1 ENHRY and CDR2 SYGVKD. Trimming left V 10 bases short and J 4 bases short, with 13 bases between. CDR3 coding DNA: TGTGCCAGTAGGACAGCCCTCTATGGCTACACCTTC. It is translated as CASRTALYGYTF.

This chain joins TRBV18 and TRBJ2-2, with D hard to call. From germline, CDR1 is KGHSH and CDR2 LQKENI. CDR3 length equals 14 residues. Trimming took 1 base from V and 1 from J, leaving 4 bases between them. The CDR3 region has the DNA TGTGCCAGCTCACCACTAAAGAACACCGGGGAGCTGTTTTTT. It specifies CASSPLKNTGELFF.

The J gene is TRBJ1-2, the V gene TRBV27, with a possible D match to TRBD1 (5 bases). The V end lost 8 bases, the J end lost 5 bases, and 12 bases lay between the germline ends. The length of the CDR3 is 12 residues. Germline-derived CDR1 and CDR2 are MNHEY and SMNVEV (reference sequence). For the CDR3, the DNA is TGTGCCAGCCCTGGGAAGGGGTATGGCTACACCTTC. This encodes CASPGKGYGYTF.

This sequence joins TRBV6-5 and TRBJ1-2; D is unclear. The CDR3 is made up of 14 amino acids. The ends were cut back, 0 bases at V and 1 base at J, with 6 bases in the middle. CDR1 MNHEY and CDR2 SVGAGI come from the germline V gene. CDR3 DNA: TGTGCCAGCAGTTACTCATCCGTTAACTATGGCTACACCTTC. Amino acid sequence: CASSYSSVNYGYTF.

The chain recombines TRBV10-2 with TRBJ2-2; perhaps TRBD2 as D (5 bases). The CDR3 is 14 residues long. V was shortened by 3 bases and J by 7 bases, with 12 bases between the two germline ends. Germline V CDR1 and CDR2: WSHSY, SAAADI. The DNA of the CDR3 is TGCGCCAGCAGTGAAGGAGGCTGGCACGGGGAGCTGTTTTTT. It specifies CASSEGGWHGELFF.